The 18 T cell receptor beta chains listed next were all sequenced from one sample in a study of blood T cell repertoires in COVID-19. TCRdb's copy holds only in-frame clones and misses some; the assay was immunoSEQ multiplex PCR. The sample has hundreds of thousands of clones, around 89% seen once. The sample comprised PBMCs or T cells enriched from blood (not recorded which). The receptors were gathered from a woman between 25 and 40 years old who had recovered from COVID-19.

V is TRBV15 and J is TRBJ1-2, with D maybe TRBD1 (5 bases). This CDR3 contains 15 residues. V shed 1 base and J shed 2 bases, with 11 bases lying between them. Germline V gene data show CDR1 as LNHNV and CDR2 as YYDKDF (reference sequence). CDR3 DNA: TGTGCCACCAGCAGAGCGGGAGGGGTCAACTATGGCTACACCTTC. This encodes CATSRAGGVNYGYTF.

The chain is built from TRBV15 and TRBJ2-2, with D maybe TRBD2 (5 bases). There are 16 residues in the CDR3. Trimming left V 5 bases short and J 7 bases short, with 20 bases between. The germline CDR1 and CDR2 sequences are LNHNV and YYDKDF (reference sequence). DNA of the CDR3: TGTGCCACCAGCCTAAGCCCCGGGAAGCCGGGCGGGGAGCTGTTTTTT. Protein sequence: CATSLSPGKPGGELFF.

CDR3 sequence (DNA): TGTGCCAGCAGTTACTCGAGTGGCGGGAACACTGAAGCTTTCTTT. Its translation is CASSYSSGGNTEAFF. The chain couples TRBV6-5 to TRBJ1-1, with D uncertain. Germline CDR1 MNHEY, CDR2 SVGAGI. Deletions cut 0 bases from V and 1 base from J, with 9 bases between. This CDR3 region has 15 residues.

V and J are TRBV11-1 and TRBJ1-2, with 11 bases fitting TRBD1. Per the germline V gene, CDR1 is SGHAT and CDR2 is FQDESV (reference sequence). V lost 4 bases and J lost 2; bases outside the gene matches: 0. The CDR3 is made up of 14 amino acids. CDR3 sequence: CASSWDRGNYGYTF. The CDR3 DNA follows: TGTGCCAGCAGCTGGGACAGGGGGAACTATGGCTACACCTTC.

The genes are TRBV30 and TRBJ1-1; D gene ambiguous. The germline CDR1 and CDR2 sequences are GTSNPN and SVGIG (reference sequence). The CDR3 totals 12 residues. Trimming stripped 6 bases from V and 1 base from J, with 9 bases between. The CDR3: CACDRGNTEAFF. CDR3 DNA sequence: TGTGCCTGCGACCGGGGGAACACTGAAGCTTTCTTT.

This clone was detected only a few times. The chain recombines TRBV4-1 with TRBJ2-7; D unresolved. V gave up 0 bases and J gave up 6 bases, with 15 bases separating them. In germline, CDR1 is MGHRA, CDR2 YSYEKL. The CDR3 runs to 15 residues. CDR3 nucleotide sequence: TGCGCCAGCAGCCAAGACAATAGCCCCCCTGTCGAGCAGTACTTC. Translating gives CASSQDNSPPVEQYF.

The chain links TRBV11-2 to TRBJ1-3, with D unresolved. Germline CDR1 SGHAT, CDR2 FQNNGV. V lost 5 bases to trimming and J lost 2 bases, with 13 bases between them. The length of the CDR3 is 15 residues. The CDR3 reads CASSLTFATGNTIYF. CDR3 bases: TGTGCCAGCAGCCTAACTTTTGCTACTGGAAACACCATATATTTT.

This sequence joins TRBV5-4 and TRBJ2-1; 8 positions match TRBD2. This CDR3 spans 12 amino acids. Germline V CDR1 and CDR2: SGHNT, YYREEE (reference sequence). J gave up 13 bases and V 0 bases, and 3 bases lay outside the gene matches. In DNA, the CDR3 is TGTGCCAGCAGCTTGGGACTAGCGAACCAGTTCTTC. Translated, it gives CASSLGLANQFF.

The J gene is TRBJ2-7, the V gene TRBV19, with TRBD2 identical over 10 bases. Germline V gene sequence: CDR1 LNHDA, CDR2 SQIVND (reference sequence). The CDR3 totals 14 residues. V lost 5 bases to trimming and J lost 6 bases; unmatched junction nucleotides: 7. Here the CDR3 reads CASSQASGSLEQYF. Here the CDR3 DNA reads TGTGCCAGTAGTCAGGCTAGCGGGAGTCTCGAGCAGTACTTC.

The chain employs TRBV7-9 and TRBJ1-1; 8 bases align to TRBD1. CDR3 length equals 19 residues. CDR1 is SEHNR, CDR2 FQNEAQ, per germline (reference sequence). Trimming cost V 4 bases and J 0 bases; bases outside gene matches: 16. CDR3 amino acids: CASSSTTGTGRWLNTEAFF. For the CDR3, the DNA is TGTGCCAGCAGCTCAACTACCGGGACAGGCAGGTGGTTGAACACTGAAGCTTTCTTT.

The chain recombines TRBV9 with TRBJ2-6, with TRBD1 as a possible D gene (5 bases). Germline CDR1 reads SGDLS; CDR2 reads YYNGEE. The V and J ends lost 0 bases and 3 bases respectively, with 13 bases between them. CDR3 length: 17 residues. The CDR3 region is CASSVGPGQSGANVLTF. CDR3 sequence (DNA): TGTGCCAGCAGCGTAGGTCCAGGGCAAAGTGGGGCCAACGTCCTGACTTTC.

The genes are TRBV6-5 and TRBJ1-1; no firm D call. This CDR3 comprises 12 residues. CDR1 MNHEY and CDR2 SVGAGI come from the germline V gene. Trimming stripped 2 bases from V and 7 bases from J, with 8 bases between. In DNA, the CDR3 is TGTGCCAGCAGTTACCGCGGGAATGAAGCTTTCTTT. Translation gives CASSYRGNEAFF.

Turning to this clone: Other DNA sequences from this sample encode an identical CDR3 as well. CDR3: CASSLSGSYNEQFF. DNA of the CDR3: TGTGCCAGCAGCCTTAGCGGATCCTACAATGAGCAGTTCTTC. The chain employs TRBV7-3 and TRBJ2-1; maybe TRBD2 (6 bases). The CDR3 loop spans 14 amino acids. The ends were cut back, 5 bases at V and 1 base at J, with 9 bases in the middle. Germline V CDR1 and CDR2: SGHTA, FQGTGA.

This clone was detected only a few times. The chain carries TRBV6-5 and TRBJ2-7, with 8 bases identical to TRBD1. V lost 4 bases, J lost 3 bases, and 11 bases stayed unmatched. Germline CDR1 MNHEY, CDR2 SVGAGI. This CDR3 has 16 residues. The CDR3 spells CASSSRGLTGRYEQYF. DNA for the CDR3: TGTGCCAGCAGTTCCAGGGGGCTTACTGGACGCTACGAGCAGTACTTC.

CDR3 protein: CASSPRTSGRDTQYF. In nucleotides, the CDR3 is TGTGCCAGCAGCCCCAGGACTAGCGGGAGGGATACGCAGTATTTT. This chain links TRBV11-2 with TRBJ2-3, with 14 bases that match TRBD2. V trimming: 5 bases; J trimming: 6 bases; junction bases outside the gene matches: 4. The germline V gene has CDR1 SGHAT and CDR2 FQNNGV. This CDR3 region has 15 residues.

DNA for the CDR3: TGTGCCAGCAGCTTAGATCTAGCGGGACCTAACAATGAGCAGTTCTTC. It is translated as CASSLDLAGPNNEQFF. The rearrangement joins TRBV7-2 to TRBJ2-1, with 9 bases that match TRBD2. In germline, CDR1 is SGHTA, CDR2 FQGNSA. This CDR3 is built from 16 residues. The ends lost 1 base at V and 5 bases at J; junction bases unmatched: 6. The full variable domain, its missing parts supplied by reference TRBV7-2 and TRBJ2-1, is GAGVSQSPSNKVTEKGKDVELRCDPISGHTALYWYRQSLGQGLEFLIYFQGNSAPDKSGLPSDRFSAERTGGSVSTLTIQRTQQEDSAVYLCASSLDLAGPNNEQFFGPGTRLTVL.

V is TRBV6-5 and J is TRBJ1-6, with 7 positions matching TRBD1. J was trimmed by 4 bases and V by 4 bases; bases with no gene match: 7. The CDR3 runs 16 residues. CDR1 is MNHEY and CDR2 is SVGAGI in the germline V gene. CDR3 DNA sequence: TGTGCCAGCAGTTCCGATAACAGGGGTTATAATTCACCCCTCCACTTT. This encodes CASSSDNRGYNSPLHF.

The rearrangement joins TRBV28 to TRBJ2-5; TRBD1 is a possible D gene (6 bases). The V end lost 6 bases, the J end lost 1 base, and 15 bases lay between the germline ends. The CDR3 spans 15 residues. Per germline, CDR1 MDHEN and CDR2 SYDVKM. This CDR3 reads CASSSRGLAQETQYF. In DNA form, the CDR3 reads TGTGCCAGCAGCAGTAGGGGGTTGGCCCAAGAGACCCAGTACTTC. The whole variable domain, remainder taken from reference TRBV28 and TRBJ2-5, is DVKVTQSSRYLVKRTGEKVFLECVQDMDHENMFWYRQDPGLGLRLIYFSYDVKMKEKGDIPEGYSVSREKKERFSLILESASTNQTSMYLCASSSRGLAQETQYFGPGTRLLVL.